One sample yielded the 14 T cell receptor beta chains listed below, sequenced in a study of tumor-infiltrating lymphocytes in primary liver carcinoma. The investigators made TCR beta cDNA from approximately 500 ng total RNA, using a constant-region primer. Three nested multiplex PCR rounds, a slightly modified ARM-PCR, produced the libraries for TCR beta. Each of the first two PCR rounds ran about 9 cycles with TRBV1-TRBV30 forward and C-beta reverse primers. TCRdb analysed the multiplex PCR reads with MiXCR anew, one entry per CDR3 protein. Among tens of thousands of distinct CDR3 sequences listed, roughly two thirds were seen once. Co-extraction of RNA and DNA was performed on about 19-31 mg of unsorted bulk tissue. The specimen was liver tumor tissue from sampling region 4. Subset in this sample: tumor region T4, right-lateral pole. The receptors derive from a man aged 40-50 years with primary liver carcinoma and hepatitis B virus infection.

This chain links TRBV12-3 or TRBV12-4 with TRBJ2-3; TRBD1 matches at 7 bases. The CDR3 loop spans 17 amino acids. CDR3 region: CTGSYRRDSLVTDTQYF. The DNA of the CDR3 is TGTACCGGCAGTTATCGCCGGGACAGTTTAGTTACAGATACGCAGTATTTT.

Regarding this clonotype: Germline is not matched at one junction end, which may reflect a read error. The chain combines TRBV11-2 with TRBJ2-7; unclear D gene. This CDR3 is 13 amino acids long. Germline loops: CDR1 SGHAT, CDR2 FQNNGV. The CDR3 loop is CASGLYSTYEQYF. CDR3 coding DNA: TGTGCCAGCGGCTTATACAGCACCTACGAGCAGTACTTC.

This clonotype was seen more than once but under ten times. One end of the junction is discordant with germline, which a read error may explain. J is TRBJ2-6 and V is TRBV6-1; 7 positions match TRBD2. From germline, CDR1 is MNHNS and CDR2 SASEGT. This CDR3 is 18 amino acids long. In nucleotides, the CDR3 is TGTGCCAACAGTGAACGGGGGACGACTAGCTCTGGGGCCAACGCCCTGACTTTC. Its translation is CANSERGTTSSGANALTF.

Details on this clonotype: A junction boundary mismatches the germline segment, possibly from a read error. The chain links TRBV29-1 to TRBJ2-3, with a weak D call TRBD2 (5 bases). The CDR3 runs to 14 residues. Germline lookup yields CDR1 SQVTM and CDR2 ANQGSEA. This chain's CDR3 is CSVALGLRTDTRYF. CDR3 bases: TGCAGCGTGGCCCTCGGACTGCGCACAGATACGCGGTATTTT.

The sample holds a few counts of this clonotype. A much larger clone lies a single base off, so this may be a read error. The conserved closing phenylalanine or tryptophan is absent in this CDR3, likely reflecting a read error. The chain links TRBV6-2 or TRBV6-3 to TRBJ2-1; 8 bases are a match to TRBD2. Germline V lookup: CDR1 MNHEY, CDR2 SVGEGT. The CDR3 loop spans 15 amino acids. V was clipped by 5 bases and J by 6 bases; unmatched bases: 9. The CDR3 bases are TGTGCCAGCAGTCGACGACTACTAGCGGCCAATGAGCAGTTCATC. It codes for CASSRRLLAANEQFI.

This clonotype was counted many times. At one end, the junction sequence differs from germline, possibly due to a read error. CDR3 protein: CASGYAYRGYGYTF. The CDR3 nucleotides are TGTGCCAGCGGTTACGCCTATAGAGGGTATGGCTACACCTTC. J is TRBJ1-2 and V is TRBV6-6; D is unclear. In germline, CDR1 is MNHNY, CDR2 SVGAGI (reference sequence). CDR3 length: 14 residues.

Points on this clonotype: This may come from a read error, since a much larger clone is one base off. The rearrangement links TRBV13 to TRBJ1-1; D remains unclear. The CDR3 is made up of 14 amino acids. CDR1 and CDR2 from the germline V gene are PRHDT and FYEKMQ (reference sequence). CDR3 in DNA: TGTGCCAGCAGCTTAGCGGACGGAAACACTAAAGCTTTCTTT. Translation gives CASSLADGNTKAFF. The full variable domain, its missing parts supplied by reference TRBV13 and TRBJ1-1, is AAGVIQSPRHLIKEKRETATLKCYPIPRHDTVYWYQQGPGQDPQFLISFYEKMQSDKGSIPDRFSAQQFSDYHSELNMSSLELGDSALYFCASSLADGNTKAFFGQGTRLTVV.

Details on this clonotype: This sequence may be a read error, since a much larger clone differs from it by one base. The genes are TRBV2 and TRBJ1-6; D is unclear. CDR3 length: 11 residues. The germline V gene has CDR1 SNHLY and CDR2 FYNNEI. The V end lost 5 bases, the J end lost 8 bases, and 4 bases lay between the germline ends. DNA of the CDR3: TGTGCCAGCAGTCAGGATTCACCCCTCCACTTT. Translation gives CASSQDSPLHF.

The V and J genes are TRBV7-2 and TRBJ2-6; D remains ambiguous. Germline loops: CDR1 SGHTA, CDR2 FQGNSA. CDR3 size: 15 residues. Trimming pared 1 base from V and 0 bases from J, leaving 4 bases between. The CDR3 spells CASSLGISGANVLTF. CDR3 in DNA: TGTGCCAGCAGCTTAGGGATCTCTGGGGCCAACGTCCTGACTTTC.

The genes are TRBV29-1 and TRBJ2-7; D is possibly TRBD1 or TRBD2 (5 bases each). V lost 6 bases to trimming and J lost 0 bases, with 15 bases between them. The CDR3 length is 14 residues. CDR1 is SQVTM, CDR2 ANQGSEA, per germline. The CDR3 reads CSVRGRGNSYEQYF. CDR3 sequence (DNA): TGCAGCGTAAGGGGTCGAGGGAACTCCTACGAGCAGTACTTC.

In this sample, this clonotype turned up many times. V is TRBV6-1 and J is TRBJ1-5, with D possibly being TRBD1 (6 bases). The V end was cut by 6 bases, the J end by 0 bases, with 12 bases between. Germline V gene data show CDR1 as MNHNS and CDR2 as SASEGT. The CDR3 has 15 residues. The CDR3 reads CASSRTADSNQPQHF. CDR3 nucleotide sequence: TGTGCCAGCAGCCGGACAGCTGATAGCAATCAGCCCCAGCATTTT.

The rearrangement links TRBV6-1 to TRBJ1-1; tentatively, D is TRBD1 (5 bases). Germline V CDR1 and CDR2: MNHNS, SASEGT. The CDR3 consists of 11 residues. The V end lost 11 bases, the J end lost 1 base, and 8 bases lay between the germline ends. CDR3 nucleotide sequence: TGTGCCGGCGACAGGAACACTGAAGCTTTCTTT. Its translation is CAGDRNTEAFF.

This clonotype came up once. Without the conserved terminal phenylalanine or tryptophan, this CDR3 likely stems from a read error. Because the CDR3's place on the DNA is in doubt, the DNA is left out and the CDR3 is given as listed by TCRdb. V usage is TRBV11-2 and J usage is TRBJ2-2; TRBD2 was called by the table and not checked on the DNA. CDR1 SGHAT and CDR2 FQNNGV come from the germline V gene. The CDR3 comprises 15 residues, both ends counted. The CDR3 loop is CASSFAGSNTGEFFL.

This clonotype was picked up many times. The genes are TRBV28 and TRBJ2-3, with 7 bases fitting TRBD2. V shed 5 bases, J shed 4 bases, and the junction held 6 bases outside the gene matches. CDR3 length: 14 residues. CDR1 is MDHEN and CDR2 is SYDVKM in the germline V gene. The CDR3 protein is CASSPPGGSDTQYF. CDR3 bases: TGTGCCAGCAGTCCTCCGGGGGGTTCAGATACGCAGTATTTT.